This T cell receptor beta chain came from a study of patients and donors after allogeneic stem cell transplantation. The germline V gene encodes CDR1 DFQATT and CDR2 SNEGSKA (reference sequence). Deletions cut 2 bases from V and 1 base from J, with 11 bases between. This CDR3 has 15 amino acids. From the RT-PCR reads, TCRdb called clonotypes with MiXCR, one entry per CDR3 protein. This sample has roughly 880,000 distinct CDR3 sequences; approximately 18% occur once, and the top ten carry 5% to 6.5%. This chain connects TRBV20-1 to TRBJ2-2; no firm D call. The sequenced sample was blood, either unsorted or a sorted T cell fraction (not recorded which). The receptor was isolated from a human donor who was either an allogeneic HSCT recipient or a stem cell or donor lymphocyte infusion donor (not recorded which). It is not recorded whose cells these are; they may come from a transplant donor. DNA for the CDR3: TGCAGTGCTAGACAAAACCCTAAGAACACCGGGGAGCTGTTTTTT. This codes for CSARQNPKNTGELFF.